The clone carrying this TCR beta chain was recorded a few times. Antigen unknown. The entry originates in a study of CD8 T cells in ankylosing spondylitis. The study, taken as a whole, reports: Prior literature has documented some motif variants in synovial fluid and blood from reactive arthritis. Reports say disease-linked clones showed up significantly more in matched ankylosing spondylitis synovial fluid. For ankylosing spondylitis blood, a TCR beta motif of eight or nine highly homologous variants appeared characteristic.

In making TCR beta libraries, quantitative 5'-RACE with molecular barcodes was used. One entry per CDR3 protein results from TCRdb running MiXCR on the 5' RACE reads. The sample yields under 850,000 distinct CDR3 sequences, roughly 19% seen once. V was clipped by 5 bases and J by 7 bases, with 15 bases between them. The CDR3 extends over 13 amino acids. CDR1 and CDR2 from the germline V gene are SGHAT and FQDESV (reference sequence). The sequence was obtained from a male donor with ankylosing spondylitis. This rearrangement joins TRBV11-1 to TRBJ2-7, with D tentatively TRBD1 or TRBD2 (7 bases each). Sequencing used blood, either unsorted or a sorted T cell fraction (not recorded which). As DNA, the CDR3 is TGTGCCAGCAGCACCTACAGGGGAGGGGAGCAGTACTTC. Residues: CASSTYRGGEQYF. Using reference TRBV11-1 and TRBJ2-7 for the parts outside the CDR3, the full variable domain is EAEVAQSPRYKITEKSQAVAFWCDPISGHATLYWYRQILGQGPELLVQFQDESVVDDSQLPKDRFSAERLKGVDSTLKIQPAELGDSAMYLCASSTYRGGEQYFGPGTRLTVT.